The 22 T cell receptor beta chains in this list originate from one sample, sequenced in a study of T-cell reconstitution after alpha-beta-depleted transplantation in children (dated by TCRdb to the mid-2010s). The library came from PCR. Sequencing was carried out with an Illumina HiSeq 2500. Molecular barcoding was employed in the preparation of TCR libraries, with unique molecular identifiers being used to normalize TCRbeta repertoire quantification. TCRdb ran its own pipeline on the public reads, namely fastp trimming at Q25 and MiXCR clone calling, and kept in-frame beta chains. Each entry is one CDR3 protein sequence, shown with its most common DNA and genes. The sample table shows just under 350,000 distinct CDR3 sequences, and under 20% are seen once. The top ten constitute about 41% of the sample. According to the study, the label for this sample's treatment or condition signals: allogeneic hematopoietic cell transplantation with graft depleted of TCRalphabeta T cells and CD19 B cells.

The sequencing used PBMCs, mostly from graft donor cells, collected 360 days after TCRalphabeta/CD19-depleted stem cell transplant. The receptors were gathered from a male patient under 10 years old who had a stem cell transplant for acute lymphoblastic leukemia, so the T cells may come from the graft donor.

This clonotype was seen only a few times. The gene calls are TRBV12-3 or TRBV12-4 and TRBJ1-2; D is ambiguous. The CDR3 has 14 amino acids. With 2 bases removed from V and 4 bases from J, the gap between germline ends came to 11 bases. In DNA form, the CDR3 reads TGTGCCAGCAGTTTACGGCGGCAGCCCTATGGCTACACCTTC. It is translated as CASSLRRQPYGYTF.

This clonotype was recorded many times. The chain recombines TRBV12-3 or TRBV12-4 with TRBJ2-1; tentative D call: TRBD2 (5 bases). This CDR3 comprises 14 residues. V dropped 2 bases and J dropped 6 bases, with 11 bases sitting between them. CDR3 bases: TGTGCCAGCAGTTTATATCCGAGGGCCAATGAGCAGTTCTTC. The encoded protein is CASSLYPRANEQFF.

This clonotype was detected a few times. The CDR3 sequence: CASRGLAGGHNEQFF. DNA for the CDR3: TGTGCCAGCAGGGGACTAGCGGGAGGTCACAATGAGCAGTTCTTC. The chain couples TRBV6-5 to TRBJ2-1, with 15 positions matching TRBD2. The V segment lost 6 bases and the J segment 5 bases; nucleotides outside the gene matches: 2. Germline-derived CDR1 and CDR2 are MNHEY and SVGAGI. The CDR3 has 15 amino acids.

This clonotype was found a few times. The CDR3 reads CSARGDSLQPQHF. The DNA of the CDR3 is TGCAGTGCTAGAGGGGACTCATTGCAGCCCCAGCATTTT. V and J are TRBV20-1 and TRBJ1-5, with D perhaps matching TRBD1 (5 bases). CDR3 length: 13 amino acids. Germline V gene lookup returns CDR1 DFQATT and CDR2 SNEGSKA (reference sequence). V dropped 1 base and J dropped 7 bases, with 11 bases sitting between them.

This chain links TRBV19 with TRBJ2-1; 11 positions agree with TRBD2. The V gene's germline CDR1 is LNHDA and CDR2 SQIVND (reference sequence). The CDR3 consists of 15 residues. After removal of 4 bases from V and 5 bases from J, the junction contained 4 bases not matched to a gene. The CDR3 loop reads CASSTLAGANNEQFF. In DNA, the CDR3 is TGTGCCAGTAGTACACTAGCGGGAGCTAACAATGAGCAGTTCTTC.

This clonotype came up a few times. The chain is built from TRBV7-9 and TRBJ2-1, with D unclear. Germline CDR1 reads SEHNR; CDR2 reads FQNEAQ (reference sequence). The CDR3 is 13 residues long. V shed 4 bases and J shed 9 bases, with 13 bases lying between them. This chain's CDR3 is CASSSPSFGEQFF. In DNA, the CDR3 is TGTGCCAGCAGCTCTCCTAGTTTTGGTGAGCAGTTCTTC. The full variable domain, completed using reference TRBV7-9 and TRBJ2-1, is DTGVSQNPRHKITKRGQNVTFRCDPISEHNRLYWYRQTLGQGPEFLTYFQNEAQLEKSRLLSDRFSAERPKGSFSTLEIQRTEQGDSAMYLCASSSPSFGEQFFGPGTRLTVL.

This chain uses TRBV27 with TRBJ2-7; tentatively, D is TRBD1 or TRBD2 (5 bases each). The V and J ends lost 3 bases and 2 bases respectively, with 8 bases between them. Germline V gives CDR1 MNHEY, CDR2 SMNVEV (reference sequence). There are 13 residues in the CDR3. The CDR3 is CASSFQGPYEQYF. The CDR3, as DNA: TGTGCCAGCAGTTTTCAGGGACCCTACGAGCAGTACTTC.

V gene TRBV27 combines with J gene TRBJ2-5; 10 positions match TRBD2. Germline V gene lookup returns CDR1 MNHEY and CDR2 SMNVEV (reference sequence). The CDR3 is 15 amino acids. V shed 5 bases and J 4 bases; nucleotides not matched to a gene: 7. The CDR3 nucleotides read TGTGCCAGCAGTGCTAGCGGGAGTATAGGAGAGACCCAGTACTTC. Translating it yields CASSASGSIGETQYF.

Only a few counts were recorded for this clonotype. The DNA of the CDR3 is TGCAGTGCTGGAGCGGGAGTAGGAGAGACCCAGTACTTC. Encoded protein: CSAGAGVGETQYF. This chain uses TRBV20-1 with TRBJ2-5, with TRBD2 matching over 8 bases. This CDR3 has 13 residues. The ends lost 5 bases at V and 4 bases at J; junction bases unmatched: 6. Germline loops: CDR1 DFQATT, CDR2 SNEGSKA (reference sequence).

Turning to this clonotype: Germline and junction disagree at one end, which may indicate a read error. V is TRBV7-7 and J is TRBJ2-1; 10 bases fit TRBD2. The CDR3 has 13 residues. Germline V gives CDR1 SSHAT, CDR2 FNYEAQ (reference sequence). The chain's CDR3 is CASSASGGNEQFF. As DNA, the CDR3 is TGTGCTAGCAGCGCTAGCGGGGGCAATGAGCAGTTCTTC.

The chain joins TRBV29-1 to TRBJ1-5, with unresolved D. Germline V gene sequence: CDR1 SQVTM, CDR2 ANQGSEA. V gave up 0 bases and J gave up 7 bases, with 7 bases separating them. The CDR3 covers 12 residues. The CDR3 is CSVEEPRQPQHF. Here the CDR3 DNA reads TGCAGCGTTGAAGAACCCCGGCAGCCCCAGCATTTT.

The chain recombines TRBV25-1 with TRBJ2-1, with 7 bases lining up with TRBD2. Trimming cost V 7 bases and J 2 bases; bases outside gene matches: 2. The CDR3 runs 13 residues. The germline V gene encodes CDR1 MGHDK and CDR2 SYGVNS. The CDR3 protein is CASTLAPYNEQFF. The CDR3 DNA reads as TGTGCCAGCACACTAGCGCCCTACAATGAGCAGTTCTTC.

This clonotype was found many times. The chain joins TRBV5-1 to TRBJ2-7; D unresolved. CDR3 length: 13 amino acids. V was trimmed by 4 bases and J by 7 bases, leaving 15 bases between them. CDR1 is SGHRS and CDR2 is YFSETQ in the germline V gene. In nucleotides, the CDR3 is TGCGCCAGCAGCCCTGCGGCGAGTACGGAGCAGTACTTC. This codes for CASSPAASTEQYF.

This clonotype was seen repeatedly, ten times or more. The genes are TRBV27 and TRBJ1-6; tentative D call: TRBD1 (6 bases). The germline V gene encodes CDR1 MNHEY and CDR2 SMNVEV (reference sequence). The CDR3 contains 15 residues. V lost 3 bases and J 7 bases, leaving 13 bases between the germline ends. The CDR3 sequence: CASSFATGNNSPLHF. The CDR3, as DNA: TGTGCCAGCAGTTTTGCCACAGGGAACAATTCACCCCTCCACTTT.

This clonotype appeared a few times. In nucleotides, the CDR3 is TGTGCCACCACCCCTGTAGCGGAGACGAACACCGGGGAGCTGTTTTTT. Protein sequence: CATTPVAETNTGELFF. The V gene is TRBV24-1, the J gene TRBJ2-2, with D possibly being TRBD2 (6 bases). V was clipped by 8 bases and J by 0 bases, with 15 bases between them. The CDR3 is 16 residues long. Germline V gene data show CDR1 as KGHDR and CDR2 as SFDVKD.

The CDR3 bases are TGTGCCAGCAGTTTATCTCAGTTTAGTCGTCTAGCGGGAGTAGGTGGCTCCTACAATGAGCAGTTCTTC. It yields the protein CASSLSQFSRLAGVGGSYNEQFF. The gene calls are TRBV12-3 or TRBV12-4 and TRBJ2-1; 10 bases align to TRBD2. The CDR3 loop spans 23 amino acids. The V segment lost 2 bases and the J segment 0 bases; nucleotides outside the gene matches: 22.

The chain has TRBV11-2 and TRBJ1-3; D not resolved. CDR3 length: 15 residues. V was trimmed by 3 bases and J by 0 bases, leaving 9 bases between them. Germline-derived CDR1 and CDR2 are SGHAT and FQNNGV. The CDR3 DNA reads TGTGCCAGCAGCTTTAGGGTGATCTCTGGAAACACCATATATTTT. Protein: CASSFRVISGNTIYF.

The sample holds a few counts of this clonotype. The rearrangement joins TRBV10-3 to TRBJ2-1, with 8 bases matching TRBD2. This CDR3 is 17 amino acids long. The germline V gene has CDR1 ENHRY and CDR2 SYGVKD. The V and J ends lost 7 bases and 7 bases, in that order; junction bases with no gene match: 18. For the CDR3, the DNA is TGTGCCATCAAAACTTCCTCCGGGACTAGGGATCGGAATGAGCAGTTCTTC. Translation: CAIKTSSGTRDRNEQFF.

V usage is TRBV7-9 and J usage is TRBJ1-1, with TRBD1 matching over 7 bases. This CDR3 region has 14 residues. Germline CDR1 SEHNR, CDR2 FQNEAQ (reference sequence). V lost 3 bases, J lost 7 bases, and 8 bases stayed unmatched. For the CDR3, the DNA is TGTGCCAGCAGCTTTGGGACAGCCTGGCGTGAAGCTTTCTTT. It specifies CASSFGTAWREAFF.

The gene calls are TRBV4-3 and TRBJ2-5; D perhaps matches TRBD1 (5 bases). With 0 bases removed from V and 7 bases from J, the gap between germline ends came to 24 bases. In germline, CDR1 is LGHNA, CDR2 YSLEER. This CDR3 has 18 residues. This CDR3 is CASSQDWAGLRPSVTQYF. The DNA of the CDR3 is TGCGCCAGCAGCCAAGATTGGGCAGGGTTGCGGCCAAGTGTGACCCAGTACTTC.

This clonotype was counted many times. This sequence joins TRBV11-2 and TRBJ1-1, with D uncertain. With 1 base removed from V and 1 base from J, the gap between germline ends came to 4 bases. CDR1 is SGHAT, CDR2 FQNNGV, per germline. The CDR3 consists of 13 residues. The CDR3 loop reads CASSLAGNTEAFF. In DNA, the CDR3 is TGTGCCAGCAGCTTAGCAGGGAACACTGAAGCTTTCTTT.

This clonotype was counted only a few times. The chain joins TRBV7-8 to TRBJ1-5; D gene ambiguous. V lost 6 bases, J lost 8 bases, and 26 bases lay in between. Germline V gene sequence: CDR1 SGHVS, CDR2 FQNEAQ. This CDR3 region has 17 residues. The CDR3 nucleotides are TGTGCCAGCAGTTCCCCTGGGTGGCGGGGTTCTTTCGAGCCCCAGCATTTT. Translating gives CASSSPGWRGSFEPQHF.